This T cell receptor beta chain was observed in a study of T cells in Graves' hyperthyroidism and ophthalmopathy. This clonotype was counted ten times or more. Amplified TCR beta CDR3 regions came from RNA transcripts. HTBI primers were employed in a first-round RT-PCR of the TCR CDR3. TCRdb redid the calling of the multiplex PCR reads with MiXCR, one entry per CDR3 protein. The table lists about 700,000 distinct CDR3 sequences, 14% of them singletons. V was trimmed by 3 bases and J by 2 bases, leaving 10 bases between them. This CDR3 region has 15 residues. This sequence was found in a young woman with Graves' hyperthyroidism. The chain carries TRBV12-3 or TRBV12-4 and TRBJ2-2; D gene ambiguous. Sequencing input: blood. CDR3 loop: CASSFGPANTGELFF. DNA of the CDR3: TGTGCCAGCAGTTTTGGCCCCGCTAACACCGGGGAGCTGTTTTTT.